This section outlines one TCR beta chain sequence together with its context. The target of this receptor is not known. No much larger clonotype is one base removed from it; base qualities were not supplied. The data were obtained in a study of T cell responses to AZD1222 COVID-19 vaccine (dated by TCRdb to about 2021). Concerning the study at large: TCR sequencing covered fewer than 250 trial participants: 200 to 210 given two doses of AZD1222 and about 26 given two doses of MenACWY control vaccine. Trial participants were enrolled by age into 18-55, 56-69 and 70-plus year subgroups, with approximately 150, 30 and 60 TCR-sequenced participants respectively.

The time point label for this specimen denotes: about 28 days (+/-7) after the second vaccine dose. AZD1222 recipients whose second dose came at about 4 weeks and those whose second dose came at about 12 weeks were combined into one group, since spike-specific TCR depth and breadth did not differ between the two schedules. The vaccinee samples were drawn from two UK trials, COV001 and COV002, one of which was a single-blind randomized controlled phase 2/3 trial testing AZD1222 (ChAdOx1 nCoV-19) in healthy adults. Trial participant PBMC samples were collected at day 0 and day 28 after the second dose for TCRbeta chain sequencing. Broad study findings and their caveats: Because no samples from the day 14 peak response were available, repertoires could be characterized only after the peak T cell response. Conclusions about previously exposed vaccinees are limited, since just 6 or 7 AZD1222 recipients were seropositive for SARS-CoV-2 at baseline. In the small 56-69-year group, the increase in depth fell short of significance, most likely because of low power. Participants were mostly white British, with more females than males. The authors suggested clonal diversity may have been underestimated. After two AZD1222 doses, both the breadth and the depth of spike-specific TCRs were significantly higher than at day 0 and than in MenACWY recipients. Nearly half of unique spike-specific TCRs reportedly recognized epitopes outside regions mutated in the B.1.351 and B.1.1.7 variants. CD4 TCRs associated with the vaccine covered the entire spike protein, and the dominant responses were in regions 160-218 and 743-854.

The CDR3 regions of human TCRbeta chains were analyzed by immunosequencing. From the authors' description of their analysis: TCRs in the repertoires were matched against a reference library of SARS-CoV-2-specific TCRs that had been generated with the MIRA antigen-specificity platform. Breadth meant the fraction of unique TCRs that were SARS-CoV-2-associated, whereas depth meant the fraction of total T cells that were SARS-CoV-2-associated. Using the MIRA data, every spike-specific TCR was mapped to the spike region that the TCR reacted to and assigned to either a CD4 or a CD8 class. Log10-transformed breadth and depth values were compared by one-way ANOVA with Sidak's multiple comparisons tests. Here the immuneACCESS table is served through TCRdb, limited to in-frame sequences with V and J called. Missing clones are a known gap in these copies; in checked studies unresolved V genes cover under half, and the rest lacks a known reason. V and J calls and clone size are copied from that table; D and trimming were computed from the DNA. In all, the sample holds about 150,000 clones, and over 80% of those were seen once. Clones ranked in the top ten supply 6.5% to 8% of the sample.

This specimen consisted of peripheral blood, obtained 28 days after the second AZD1222 dose. The receptor was isolated from an adult who received the AZD1222 COVID-19 vaccine.

The CDR3: CASSSGLAGTYEQYF. The nucleotides are TGTGCCAGCAGCTCCGGACTAGCGGGGACCTACGAGCAGTACTTC. Recombination linked TRBV7-2 to TRBJ2-7; TRBD2 lines up with 12 middle nucleotides. The CDR3 runs 15 amino acids, cysteine and phenylalanine included. Only the CDR3 region is kept as DNA, spanning 45 bases read in frame from base 1. CDR1 and CDR2, looked up from the germline V gene, are SGHTA and FQGNSA. V has 4 bases trimmed and J has 2 bases trimmed; junction bases matching no gene number 3. Full variable domain (CDR3 extended with the reference TRBV7-2 and TRBJ2-7 proteins): GAGVSQSPSNKVTEKGKDVELRCDPISGHTALYWYRQSLGQGLEFLIYFQGNSAPDKSGLPSDRFSAERTGGSVSTLTIQRTQQEDSAVYLCASSSGLAGTYEQYFGPGTRLTVT.